This TCR beta chain was retrieved from a study of shared clonotypes between healthy human individuals. Around 32,000 T cell genomes, or about 0.2 ug DNA, went into the sorted-subset replicate PCRs. Using immunoSEQ multiplex PCR, the repertoire was profiled, and TCRdb retains in-frame clones only, with some absent. The sample holds hundreds of thousands of clones, under 95% seen once. V dropped 8 bases and J dropped 3; count of bases not matched to a gene: 6. Germline lookup yields CDR1 LNHDA and CDR2 SQIVND (reference sequence). CDR3 length: 13 residues. Positive CCR7 selection of CD45RO-negative cells yielded the naive CD8 cells, and terminally differentiated effector memory CD45RA+ cells were excluded.

The clonotype originates from a man under 40 in good health. The V and J genes are TRBV19 and TRBJ2-5; 7 bases map to TRBD2. Sequencing was carried out using naive CD8+ T cells sorted from blood. The CDR3 DNA sequence: TGTGCCAGTTTAAGACTAGCCGAAGAGACCCAGTACTTC. Its protein is CASLRLAEETQYF.